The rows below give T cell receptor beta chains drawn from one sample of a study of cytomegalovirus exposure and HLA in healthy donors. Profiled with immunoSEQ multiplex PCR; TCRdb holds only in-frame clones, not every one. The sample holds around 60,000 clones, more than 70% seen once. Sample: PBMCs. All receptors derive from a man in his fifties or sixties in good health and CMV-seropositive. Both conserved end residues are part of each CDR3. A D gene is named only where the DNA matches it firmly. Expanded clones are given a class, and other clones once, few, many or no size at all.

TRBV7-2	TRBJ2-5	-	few	TGTGCCAGCAGCTTAGAAGGAGGTGGGGGGGGCCGGGAGACCCAGTACTTC	CASSLEGGGGGRETQYF
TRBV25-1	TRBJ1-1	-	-	TGTGCCAGCAGTCTGACATCTGAAGCTTTCTTT	CASSLTSEAFF
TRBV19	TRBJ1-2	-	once	TGTGCCAGTTCGCCCTCGGGAGTTAACTATGGCTACACCTTC	CASSPSGVNYGYTF
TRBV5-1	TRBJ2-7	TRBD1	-	TGCGCCAGCAGCTTGGGGGGTCGGGGACAGGCGATCTACGAGCAGTACTTC	CASSLGGRGQAIYEQYF
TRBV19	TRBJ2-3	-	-	TGTGCCAGTAGGGCAGGGGCGCCTCCAGATACGCAGTATTTT	CASRAGAPPDTQYF
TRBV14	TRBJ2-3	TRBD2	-	TGTGCCAGCAGCCAATTAGCGGGCCCCGGAGTTACGCAGTATTTT	CASSQLAGPGVTQYF
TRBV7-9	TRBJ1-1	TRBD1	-	TGTGCCAGCAGCAAGGACAGGGGAGGTGGCACTGAAGCTTTCTTT	CASSKDRGGGTEAFF
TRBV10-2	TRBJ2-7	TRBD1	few	TGCGCCAGCAGCACCTCCGGGACAGGGGTCCACGAGCAGTACTTC	CASSTSGTGVHEQYF
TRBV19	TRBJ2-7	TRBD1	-	TGTGCCAGTAGTGCTGGGGGTTACAGGGGTCACTACGAGCAGTACTTC	CASSAGGYRGHYEQYF
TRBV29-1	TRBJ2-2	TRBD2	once	TGCAGCGTATCGCGAGCGGGGGGGTCAGGGGAGCTGTTTTTT	CSVSRAGGSGELFF
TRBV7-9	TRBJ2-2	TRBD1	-	TGTGCCAGCAGCCGTGCGTTAATCGGGACAGGGGGCCCCACCGGGGAGCTGTTTTTT	CASSRALIGTGGPTGELFF
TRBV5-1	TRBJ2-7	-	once	TGCGCCAGCAGCTTGGGCAGGGCCAACGAGCAGTACTTC	CASSLGRANEQYF
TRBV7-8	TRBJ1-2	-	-	TGTGCCAGCAGCTTAGGAGGTGGCCCTAACTATGGCTACACCTTC	CASSLGGGPNYGYTF
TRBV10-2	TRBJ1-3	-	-	TGCGCCAGCAGTGCCCAGCGACCCTCTGGAAACACCATATATTTT	CASSAQRPSGNTIYF
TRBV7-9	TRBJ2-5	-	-	TGTGCCAGCAGCTTACTAGAGACCCAGTACTTC	CASSLLETQYF
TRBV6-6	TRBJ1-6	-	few	TGTGCCAGCGCTGGTTTTGCGGATAATTCACCCCTCCACTTT	CASAGFADNSPLHF
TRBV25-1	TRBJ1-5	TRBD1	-	TGTGCCGGCAGTGTAATGGGACAGGCCCACAATCAGCCCCAGCATTTT	CAGSVMGQAHNQPQHF
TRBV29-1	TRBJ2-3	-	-	TGCAGCGTTGTGGGTAGGGGCGCTGGAGATACGCAGTATTTT	CSVVGRGAGDTQYF
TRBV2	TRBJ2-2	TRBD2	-	TGTGCCAGCAGTGATTGGGCTAGCGGGCCCCGTCCCGGGGAGCTGTTTTTT	CASSDWASGPRPGELFF
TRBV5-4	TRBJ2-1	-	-	TGTGCCAGCAGCTATACAGAGAACAATGAGCAGTTCTTC	CASSYTENNEQFF
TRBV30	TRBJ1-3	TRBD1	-	TGTGCCTGGAGTAGAGGGACAGGGGAGAGAAACACCATATATTTT	CAWSRGTGERNTIYF
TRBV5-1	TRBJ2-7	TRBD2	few	TGCGCCAGCAGCTCCGCGCCGACTAGCGGGAGCTACGAGCAGTACTTC	CASSSAPTSGSYEQYF
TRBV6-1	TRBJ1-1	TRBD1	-	TGTGCAGAGGGGACAGGGAACACTGAAGCTTTCTTT	CAEGTGNTEAFF
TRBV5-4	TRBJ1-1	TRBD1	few	TGTGCCAGCAGCCTCCGGGACAGGGCGGCTGAAGCTTTCTTT	CASSLRDRAAEAFF
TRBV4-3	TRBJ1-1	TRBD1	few	TGCGCCAGCAGCCAAGATCGGGGAGGACAGGGGGCGGCTGAAGCTTTCTTT	CASSQDRGGQGAAEAFF
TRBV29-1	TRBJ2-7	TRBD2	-	TGCAGCGTTGTTGGAGTACTGGGACTAGCGGATAACGAGCAGTACTTC	CSVVGVLGLADNEQYF
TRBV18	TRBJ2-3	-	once	TGTGCCAGCTCACCCTCCGGCGGATTCTGGGATACGCAGTATTTT	CASSPSGGFWDTQYF
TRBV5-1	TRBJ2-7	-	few	TGCGCCAGCTCACCCCCTGGGGCCGAGCAGTACTTC	CASSPPGAEQYF
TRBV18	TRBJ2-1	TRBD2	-	TGTGCCAGCTCCCGCGGACTAGCGGGGGGGCCCTACAATGAGCAGTTCTTC	CASSRGLAGGPYNEQFF
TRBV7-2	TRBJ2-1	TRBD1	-	TGTGCCAGCAGCAGCGCCGGGACAGGGTACAATGAGCAGTTCTTC	CASSSAGTGYNEQFF
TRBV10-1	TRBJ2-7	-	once	TGCGCCAGCAGTGAGGGGCTAGCCGTCTACGAGCAGTACTTC	CASSEGLAVYEQYF
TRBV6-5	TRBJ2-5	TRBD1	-	TGTGCCAGCAGTTATAGGGGGCGCGAAGGAGAGACCCAGTACTTC	CASSYRGREGETQYF
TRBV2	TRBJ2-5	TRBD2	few	TGTGCCAGCAGTGGTGGGGGACTAGGGGTGGCAGAGACCCAGTACTTC	CASSGGGLGVAETQYF
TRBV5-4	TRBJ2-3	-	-	TGTGCCAGCAGCTTGGTTGGCAGAAGCACAGATACGCAGTATTTT	CASSLVGRSTDTQYF
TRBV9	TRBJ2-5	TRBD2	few	TGTGCCAGCAGCGTTGGACTAGCGGGGGGGCAGTACTTC	CASSVGLAGGQYF
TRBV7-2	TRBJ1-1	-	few	TGTGCCAGCAGCACTATACAGGGAACTGAAGCTTTCTTT	CASSTIQGTEAFF
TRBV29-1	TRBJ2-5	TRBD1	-	TGCAGCGTTACCGGGACAGGGGGAGGGGAGACCCAGTACTTC	CSVTGTGGGETQYF
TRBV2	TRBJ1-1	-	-	TGTGCCAGCCGACCCGGGGTGAACACTGAAGCTTTCTTT	CASRPGVNTEAFF
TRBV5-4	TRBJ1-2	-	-	TGTGCCAGCAGCTTGGGGGGTAGGGGATATAACTATGGCTACACCTTC	CASSLGGRGYNYGYTF
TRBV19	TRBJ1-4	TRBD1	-	TGTGCCAGTAGTATGTGGGGGACAGCAACTAATGAAAAACTGTTTTTT	CASSMWGTATNEKLFF
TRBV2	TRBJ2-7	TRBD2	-	TGTGCCAGCGCCAGGGACTACGTCTCCTACGAGCAGTACTTC	CASARDYVSYEQYF
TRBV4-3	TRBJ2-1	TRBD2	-	TGCGCCAGCAGCCACGGATCGGGGGGGCTCGATGAGCAGTTCTTC	CASSHGSGGLDEQFF
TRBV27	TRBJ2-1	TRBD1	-	TGTGCCACACGGGACAGTGATACCTACAATGAGCAGTTCTTC	CATRDSDTYNEQFF
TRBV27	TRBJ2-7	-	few	TGTGCCAGCAGTTTATCGCAGGGAAACGAGCAGTACTTC	CASSLSQGNEQYF
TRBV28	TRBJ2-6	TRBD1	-	TGTGCCAGCAGCCTTGGGACAGGTGGCTCTGGGGCCAACGTCCTGACTTTC	CASSLGTGGSGANVLTF
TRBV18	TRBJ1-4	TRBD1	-	TGTGCCAGCTCACCAGACAGGGTGACTAATGAAAAACTGTTTTTT	CASSPDRVTNEKLFF
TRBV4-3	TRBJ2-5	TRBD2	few	TGCGCCAGCAGCCAAGATCGGGCTAGCGGCCAAGAGACCCAGTACTTC	CASSQDRASGQETQYF
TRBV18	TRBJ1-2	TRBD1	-	TGTGCCAGCTCACCACGACAGGGAGATGGCTACACCTTC	CASSPRQGDGYTF
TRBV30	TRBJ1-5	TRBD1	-	TGTGCCTGGAGTCCACTCGACAGGGAAGGTCAGCCCCAGCATTTT	CAWSPLDREGQPQHF
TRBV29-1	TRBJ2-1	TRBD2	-	TGCAGCGTCTTAGGACTAGCGGGGACTTCCTACAATGAGCAGTTCTTC	CSVLGLAGTSYNEQFF
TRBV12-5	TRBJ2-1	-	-	TGTGCTAGTGGCCTCCGGGACACAATCTTGGAGCAGTTCTTC	CASGLRDTILEQFF
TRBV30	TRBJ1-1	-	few	TGTGCCTGGGACAAAAGCTTAGGAGCTTTCTTT	CAWDKSLGAFF
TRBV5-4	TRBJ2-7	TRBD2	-	TGTGCCAGCAGCCCTTCGAGCGGGAGCTCCTACGAGCAGTACTTC	CASSPSSGSSYEQYF
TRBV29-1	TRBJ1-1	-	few	TGCAGCGTTGGGCCTGAAGCTTTCTTT	CSVGPEAFF
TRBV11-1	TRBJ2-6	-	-	TGTGCCAGCAGCTTTGAACTCTCTGGGGCCAACGTCCTGACTTTC	CASSFELSGANVLTF
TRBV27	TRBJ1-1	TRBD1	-	TGTGCCAGCAGTTTGACAGGGATGAACACTGAAGCTTTCTTT	CASSLTGMNTEAFF
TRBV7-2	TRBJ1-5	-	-	TGTGCCAGCAGCTTAGCCGCAGGTTCCAATCAGCCCCAGCATTTT	CASSLAAGSNQPQHF
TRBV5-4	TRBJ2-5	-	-	TGTGCCAGCAGCTTGGCCGGGACTTTGCAAGAGACCCAGTACTTC	CASSLAGTLQETQYF
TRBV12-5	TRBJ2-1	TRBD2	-	TGTGCTAGTGGTTTGGGGGACCTAATCGGGACTAGCTACAATGAGCAGTTCTTC	CASGLGDLIGTSYNEQFF